A single sample is the source of the 23 T cell receptor beta chains below, sequenced in a study of shared clonotypes between healthy human individuals. The assay was immunoSEQ multiplex PCR, and TCRdb's table has in-frame clones only and misses some. The table has about 2 million clones, roughly 94% seen once. The specimen was naive CD4+ T cells sorted from blood. The subset denotes: CD45RA+ positively selected. The origin of the receptors is a man aged 18 to 30 in good health.

The chain couples TRBV7-8 to TRBJ1-5; D ambiguous. From germline, CDR1 is SGHVS and CDR2 FQNEAQ. The V end lost 7 bases, the J end lost 1 base, and 14 bases lay between the germline ends. The CDR3 is 15 amino acids. CDR3 nucleotides: TGTGCCAGCACCACCTACGGAGGGAGCAATCAGCCCCAGCATTTT. Translation gives CASTTYGGSNQPQHF.

This rearrangement joins TRBV10-3 to TRBJ2-5; 13 positions match TRBD2. The CDR3 is made up of 19 amino acids. Per the germline V gene, CDR1 is ENHRY and CDR2 is SYGVKD. Trimming removed 0 bases from V and 0 bases from J; junction bases left unmatched: 7. This CDR3 reads CAISESELAGGPYQETQYF. CDR3 DNA: TGTGCCATCAGTGAGTCAGAACTAGCGGGAGGGCCGTACCAAGAGACCCAGTACTTC.

This rearrangement joins TRBV7-9 to TRBJ1-2; weak D call: TRBD1 (6 bases). There are 15 residues in the CDR3. V was shortened by 5 bases and J by 8 bases, with 21 bases between the two germline ends. Germline V gene lookup returns CDR1 SEHNR and CDR2 FQNEAQ (reference sequence). The CDR3 here is CASSPSGWGRVGYTF. CDR3 DNA: TGTGCCAGCAGCCCATCAGGATGGGGGCGGGTCGGCTACACCTTC.

The chain joins TRBV7-9 to TRBJ2-7; TRBD1 might be the D (6 bases). The V and J ends lost 1 base and 2 bases respectively, with 15 bases between them. The CDR3 extends over 16 amino acids. Germline CDR1 is SEHNR and CDR2 is FQNEAQ (reference sequence). The chain's CDR3 is CASSLVTGKGTYEQYF. CDR3 DNA: TGTGCCAGCAGCTTAGTTACAGGGAAGGGAACCTACGAGCAGTACTTC.

The chain recombines TRBV27 with TRBJ1-1; a weak D match, TRBD1 (5 bases). Germline-derived CDR1 and CDR2 are MNHEY and SMNVEV (reference sequence). CDR3 length: 15 amino acids. V was clipped by 4 bases and J by 7 bases, with 19 bases between them. The CDR3 DNA reads TGTGCCAGCAGTTCCTTTAAAGGGGTGCCCCTTGAAGCTTTCTTT. Translating it yields CASSSFKGVPLEAFF.

This clone was seen a handful of times. The sample carries other DNA sequences with the same CDR3. The CDR3 nucleotides are TGCGCCAGCAGCTTAACTAGCGGGAGCAATGAGCAGTTCTTC. Residues: CASSLTSGSNEQFF. The gene calls are TRBV5-1 and TRBJ2-1; TRBD2 matches at 11 bases. V dropped 2 bases and J dropped 6; count of bases not matched to a gene: 1. Germline CDR1 and CDR2: SGHRS and YFSETQ. This CDR3 region has 14 residues.

The chain carries TRBV5-1 and TRBJ1-2, with D hard to call. Looked up from germline, CDR1 is SGHRS and CDR2 is YFSETQ. The CDR3 loop spans 15 amino acids. Trimming cost V 4 bases and J 6 bases, with 19 bases left between them. Here the CDR3 reads CASSLKTNPGDGYTF. The CDR3 region has the DNA TGCGCCAGCAGCCTGAAGACCAACCCTGGGGATGGCTACACCTTC.

The CDR3 protein is CASSVGPLSYEQYF. CDR3 in DNA: TGTGCCAGCAGCGTAGGACCCCTATCCTACGAGCAGTACTTC. V is TRBV9 and J is TRBJ2-7; no clear D. V shed 0 bases and J shed 1 base, with 8 bases lying between them. CDR1 is SGDLS, CDR2 YYNGEE, per germline. CDR3 length equals 14 residues.

The chain carries TRBV30 and TRBJ1-5; TRBD1 might be the D (5 bases). The germline gives CDR1 GTSNPN, CDR2 SVGIG (reference sequence). The CDR3 consists of 16 residues. V lost 2 bases, J lost 2 bases, and 16 bases lay in between. The CDR3 coding sequence is TGTGCCTGGAGTCCAGAGGGGAATCGGGGCAATCAGCCCCAGCATTTT. Amino acid sequence: CAWSPEGNRGNQPQHF.

The chain has TRBV7-8 and TRBJ1-3, with D perhaps matching TRBD1 (5 bases). Trimming took 1 base from V and 0 from J, leaving 10 bases between them. There are 16 residues in the CDR3. Germline assignment: CDR1 SGHVS and CDR2 FQNEAQ. The CDR3 sequence is CASSLVGAYSGNTIYF. In nucleotides, the CDR3 is TGTGCCAGCAGCTTAGTAGGGGCCTACTCTGGAAACACCATATATTTT. Variable domain in full (rest from reference TRBV7-8 and TRBJ1-3): GAGVSQSPRYKVAKRGQDVALRCDPISGHVSLFWYQQALGQGPEFLTYFQNEAQLDKSGLPSDRFFAERPEGSVSTLKIQRTQQEDSAVYLCASSLVGAYSGNTIYFGEGSWLTVV.

The chain is built from TRBV6-5 and TRBJ2-7; D remains unclear. CDR3 length: 13 amino acids. Germline CDR1 and CDR2: MNHEY and SVGAGI. The V gene lost 6 bases and the J gene lost 2 bases, with 11 bases spanning the gap. CDR3 DNA sequence: TGTGCCAGCAGCTCTAGACTGACCTACGAGCAGTACTTC. Encoded protein: CASSSRLTYEQYF.

This chain links TRBV6-6 with TRBJ2-2; TRBD2 is a possible D gene (6 bases). Per germline, CDR1 MNHNY and CDR2 SVGAGI (reference sequence). CDR3 length: 15 amino acids. Trimming left V 4 bases short and J 0 bases short, with 9 bases between. The CDR3 DNA reads TGTGCCAGCAGTTCGCCGGGAGCGAACACCGGGGAGCTGTTTTTT. It encodes CASSSPGANTGELFF.

Details on this clone: Other DNA sequences in this sample translate to the same CDR3. The rearrangement uses TRBV6-1 and TRBJ1-5; D possibly corresponds to TRBD1 (5 bases). The CDR3 runs 14 residues. V was cut by 0 bases and J by 2 bases, with 5 bases left in between. Germline V gene sequence: CDR1 MNHNS, CDR2 SASEGT. CDR3 coding DNA: TGTGCCAGCAGTGAAGCAGGGGGCAATCAGCCCCAGCATTTT. Translating gives CASSEAGGNQPQHF.

The J gene is TRBJ1-1, the V gene TRBV10-3; D possibly corresponds to TRBD1 (5 bases). Trimming stripped 3 bases from V and 1 base from J, with 9 bases between. The CDR3 sequence is 14 residues long. CDR1 and CDR2 (germline): ENHRY, SYGVKD. CDR3 residues: CAISETQANTEAFF. CDR3 sequence (DNA): TGTGCCATCAGTGAAACACAGGCGAACACTGAAGCTTTCTTT.

The chain uses TRBV9 and TRBJ2-7, with D perhaps TRBD2 (5 bases). The CDR3 loop spans 13 amino acids. V lost 0 bases, J lost 5 bases, and 9 bases lay in between. Germline V CDR1 and CDR2: SGDLS, YYNGEE. CDR3 region: CASSVDGIDEQYF. CDR3 nucleotide sequence: TGTGCCAGCAGCGTAGACGGGATCGACGAGCAGTACTTC.

V usage is TRBV7-8 and J usage is TRBJ1-5; D is unclear. CDR1 is SGHVS and CDR2 is FQNEAQ in the germline V gene. The CDR3 spans 14 residues. V dropped 1 base and J dropped 2 bases, with 6 bases sitting between them. CDR3 region: CASSLGVGNQPQHF. CDR3 bases: TGTGCCAGCAGCTTAGGGGTTGGCAATCAGCCCCAGCATTTT.

Concerning this clone itself: The sample contains more than one DNA sequence encoding this CDR3. V is TRBV28 and J is TRBJ2-7; 10 nucleotides agree with TRBD1. The CDR3 contains 15 residues. V was pared by 4 bases and J by 1 base, with 4 bases of the junction left unmatched. Germline-derived CDR1 and CDR2 are MDHEN and SYDVKM. For the CDR3, the DNA is TGTGCCAGCAGTTCCCCGGGACAGGGGTCCTACGAGCAGTACTTC. Protein sequence: CASSSPGQGSYEQYF.

The gene calls are TRBV28 and TRBJ1-5; the D gene is possibly TRBD1 (6 bases). The CDR3 is 13 amino acids. CDR1 is MDHEN and CDR2 is SYDVKM in the germline V gene. Trimming left V 6 bases short and J 6 bases short, with 12 bases between. The chain's CDR3 is CASRKQGRQPQHF. CDR3 in DNA: TGTGCCAGCAGAAAGCAGGGGCGTCAGCCCCAGCATTTT.

The rearrangement joins TRBV4-1 to TRBJ2-7; D ambiguous. Per germline, CDR1 MGHRA and CDR2 YSYEKL. V shed 5 bases and J shed 0 bases, with 11 bases lying between them. The length of the CDR3 is 14 residues. DNA of the CDR3: TGCGCCAGCAGCGAGGCTTGGTACTCCTACGAGCAGTACTTC. This translates into CASSEAWYSYEQYF.

The gene calls are TRBV6-1 and TRBJ1-1; unclear D gene. This CDR3 has 14 residues. V lost 5 bases and J lost 3, with 13 bases in between. In germline, CDR1 is MNHNS, CDR2 SASEGT. CDR3 sequence (DNA): TGTGCCAGCAGTACGCCGAACACGTACACTGAAGCTTTCTTT. It encodes CASSTPNTYTEAFF.

V usage is TRBV10-1 and J usage is TRBJ1-2, with 7 bases fitting TRBD1. V was pared by 0 bases and J by 8 bases, with 3 bases of the junction left unmatched. This CDR3 is built from 13 residues. Germline V gene lookup returns CDR1 WNHNN and CDR2 SYGVQD (reference sequence). The CDR3: CASSESETGGYTF. In DNA form, the CDR3 reads TGCGCCAGCAGTGAGTCGGAGACAGGGGGCTACACCTTC.

V is TRBV5-1 and J is TRBJ2-1; TRBD1 agrees at 8 bases. Germline lookup yields CDR1 SGHRS and CDR2 YFSETQ. CDR3 size: 16 residues. After removal of 1 base from V and 2 bases from J, the junction contained 5 bases not matched to a gene. The CDR3 is CASSLMAGGAYNEQFF. DNA for the CDR3: TGCGCCAGCAGCTTGATGGCAGGGGGCGCCTACAATGAGCAGTTCTTC.

This chain links TRBV5-1 with TRBJ2-5; a possible D gene is TRBD1 (6 bases). The germline V and J ends were trimmed by 2 bases and 5 bases, with 13 bases remaining between them. Germline values: CDR1 SGHRS, CDR2 YFSETQ. This CDR3 contains 14 residues. The CDR3 DNA reads TGCGCCAGCAGCTTTGTGGGGGCCCGGGAGACCCAGTACTTC. Translating it yields CASSFVGARETQYF.